The sequence of this T cell receptor (beta chain) was determined in a study of CXCR3-negative and CXCR3-positive naive CD8 T cells. General study findings and limits: Naive cells that were CXCR3-positive had more hydrophobic TRB CDR3s (compared with CXCR3-negative naive cells). Comparably high diversity was seen in both naive subsets, and much lower diversity in memory CD8+ cells.

Per the germline V gene, CDR1 is SGHRS and CDR2 is YFSETQ. The CDR3 sequence is 15 residues long. Of note for this clonotype: Antigen specificity is unknown.

Through 5' RACE with UMI labels, the TRB cDNA libraries were prepared. TCRdb reprocessed the 5' RACE reads and reports one entry per CDR3 protein, with no DNA. This sample's table reports approximately 140,000 distinct CDR3 sequences. The chain has TRBV5-1 and TRBJ2-7; checking the TCRdb D call of TRBD2 is not possible without DNA. The TCR sequence derives from a human donor in good health. Some clones in this sample may be carry-over from other donors' samples. Sequenced material: naive CXCR3+ CD8+ T cells from blood. Indicated subset: CD45RO-CCR7+CD27+CD95- naive CD8+ T cells expressing CXCR3 (TNR3+). This CDR3 reads CASSPFSEFPYEQYF.